The rows below give T cell receptor beta chains drawn from one sample of a study of T cells in tuberculosis. Generated by immunoSEQ multiplex PCR, the TCRdb table keeps only in-frame clones and is missing some. The sample carries about 44,000 clones, roughly 96% recorded once. Sequenced: PBMCs. The source is a donor aged 10-29 years with latent tuberculosis or without tuberculosis infection. Each CDR3 is given with its conserved first and last residue. The D gene is left open where the match is weak. Size is omitted from some rows. Given values are once, few, many or a class for expanded clones.

J	V	length	size	D	CDR3	DNA
TRBJ1-1	TRBV29-1	12	.	.	CSVIVSNTEAFF	TGCAGCGTTATCGTTTCGAACACTGAAGCTTTCTTT
TRBJ2-1	TRBV2	12	once	.	CASRDNYNEQFF	TGTGCCAGCAGGGACAACTACAATGAGCAGTTCTTC
TRBJ2-3	TRBV20-1	11	.	.	CSASQSDTQYF	TGCAGTGCCTCCCAGTCGGATACGCAGTATTTT
TRBJ2-7	TRBV28	14	.	TRBD2	CASSRLAGEGEQYF	TGTGCCAGCAGCAGACTAGCGGGAGAGGGGGAGCAGTACTTC
TRBJ2-1	TRBV6-5	15	.	TRBD1	CASSYSGTGVDEQFF	TGTGCCAGCAGTTACAGCGGGACAGGGGTCGATGAGCAGTTCTTC
TRBJ1-5	TRBV27	13	.	.	CASSPTGNQPQHF	TGTGCCAGCAGCCCAACAGGGAATCAGCCCCAGCATTTT
TRBJ2-7	TRBV6-5	13	.	.	CASNYRESNEQYF	TGTGCCAGCAATTACAGGGAGTCCAACGAGCAGTACTTC
TRBJ2-7	TRBV4-1	16	few	TRBD1	CASSQGVGQSSYEQYF	TGCGCCAGCAGCCAAGGTGTGGGACAGAGTTCCTACGAGCAGTACTTC
TRBJ1-2	TRBV2	15	.	TRBD1	CASSPLPSGGWGYTF	TGTGCCAGCAGTCCGCTGCCATCAGGGGGCTGGGGCTACACCTTC
TRBJ2-3	TRBV5-1	15	.	TRBD1	CASSLARQGGDTQYF	TGCGCCAGCAGCTTGGCAAGACAGGGTGGGGATACGCAGTATTTT
TRBJ1-1	TRBV18	13	.	.	CASSPPGGTEAFF	TGTGCCAGCTCACCACCAGGGGGAACTGAAGCTTTCTTT
TRBJ2-1	TRBV25-1	13	.	TRBD1	CAPGDRAYNEQFF	TGTGCCCCGGGGGACAGGGCCTACAATGAGCAGTTCTTC
TRBJ2-1	TRBV27	13	once	.	CASRLSSYNEQFF	TGTGCCAGCAGACTAAGCTCCTACAATGAGCAGTTCTTC
TRBJ1-1	TRBV27	13	.	.	CASSLRGNTEAFF	TGTGCCAGCAGTCTACGCGGGAACACTGAAGCTTTCTTT
TRBJ2-2	TRBV5-1	15	.	.	CASSLVAGRSGELFF	TGCGCCAGCAGCTTGGTGGCAGGGAGGAGCGGGGAGCTGTTTTTT
TRBJ1-1	TRBV6-5	13	.	TRBD1	CASTPTGGTEAFF	TGTGCCAGCACCCCTACAGGGGGCACTGAAGCTTTCTTT
TRBJ1-1	TRBV6-1	15	.	TRBD1	CASSEGDRDYTEAFF	TGTGCCAGCAGTGAAGGGGACAGGGATTACACTGAAGCTTTCTTT
TRBJ1-2	TRBV5-1	13	.	.	CASSTGKVYGYTF	TGCGCCAGCAGCACCGGGAAGGTCTATGGCTACACCTTC
TRBJ2-3	TRBV13	16	.	TRBD2	CASSTTGTSKEKTQYF	TGTGCCAGCAGCACTACCGGGACTAGTAAGGAGAAGACGCAGTATTTT
TRBJ2-3	TRBV19	14	.	.	CASSIRGGTDTQYF	TGTGCCAGTAGTATCAGGGGGGGCACAGATACGCAGTATTTT
TRBJ2-7	TRBV10-3	15	.	TRBD1	CAISEAGTGGSEQYF	TGTGCCATCAGTGAGGCTGGAACAGGGGGGTCCGAGCAGTACTTC
TRBJ1-3	TRBV11-3	14	.	.	CASSLGGSGNTIYF	TGTGCCAGCAGCTTGGGAGGCTCTGGAAACACCATATATTTT
TRBJ1-2	TRBV5-1	15	.	.	CASSLAGGTNYGYTF	TGCGCCAGCAGCTTGGCCGGGGGAACTAACTATGGCTACACCTTC
TRBJ2-2	TRBV6-1	13	.	.	CASSVQGAGELFF	TGTGCCAGCAGTGTACAGGGTGCCGGGGAGCTGTTTTTT
TRBJ1-1	TRBV9	15	.	TRBD1	CASSVVGQGISEAFF	TGTGCCAGCAGCGTAGTCGGACAGGGGATTTCTGAAGCTTTCTTT
TRBJ2-7	TRBV7-8	15	.	.	CASSPARGLSYEQYF	TGTGCCAGCAGCCCCGCGAGGGGGTTATCCTACGAGCAGTACTTC
TRBJ2-2	TRBV27	16	.	.	CASSFRRLPAPGELFF	TGTGCCAGCAGTTTTCGTAGACTACCGGCGCCCGGGGAGCTGTTTTTT
TRBJ1-5	TRBV28	12	few	.	CASSSGIKPQHF	TGTGCCAGCAGTTCAGGGATCAAGCCCCAGCATTTT
TRBJ2-7	TRBV5-8	15	.	TRBD1	CASSLPGTGRYEQYF	TGTGCCAGCAGCTTACCCGGGACAGGGCGCTACGAGCAGTACTTC
TRBJ1-5	TRBV4-1	16	.	.	CASSQDRLAGNQPQHF	TGCGCCAGCAGCCAAGATCGATTGGCAGGCAATCAGCCCCAGCATTTT
TRBJ2-1	TRBV7-9	14	.	TRBD2	CASSARTSQNEQFF	TGTGCCAGCAGCGCCCGGACTAGCCAGAATGAGCAGTTCTTC
TRBJ1-1	TRBV6-4	14	.	.	CASNSWREWTEAFF	TGTGCCAGCAATTCTTGGAGAGAATGGACTGAAGCTTTCTTT
TRBJ2-3	TRBV10-3	16	.	TRBD2	CAISEAGTSGLSTQYF	TGTGCCATCAGTGAGGCCGGGACTAGCGGGTTAAGTACGCAGTATTTT
TRBJ1-1	TRBV28	13	.	.	CASSLELNTEAFF	TGTGCCAGCAGTTTAGAGTTGAACACTGAAGCTTTCTTT
TRBJ2-4	TRBV19	14	.	TRBD1	CASSRDRGPSIQYF	TGTGCCAGTAGTCGGGACAGGGGCCCGAGCATTCAGTACTTC
TRBJ2-7	TRBV9	14	once	TRBD1	CASSVAAGGYEQYF	TGTGCCAGCAGCGTAGCCGCAGGGGGCTACGAGCAGTACTTC
TRBJ2-7	TRBV7-6	13	.	TRBD1	CASSLGTGGEQYF	TGTGCCAGCAGCTTAGGGACAGGGGGCGAGCAGTACTTC
TRBJ1-5	TRBV19	13	.	.	CASSTRQYQPQHF	TGTGCCAGTAGTACCCGACAGTATCAGCCCCAGCATTTT
TRBJ2-5	TRBV4-2	16	.	TRBD2	CASSQVVAGGQETQYF	TGTGCCAGCAGCCAAGTTGTAGCGGGGGGACAAGAGACCCAGTACTTC
TRBJ1-5	TRBV19	16	once	.	CASSTPRQVSDQPQHF	TGTGCCAGTAGTACCCCCCGACAGGTTTCGGATCAGCCCCAGCATTTT
TRBJ2-1	TRBV9	17	.	TRBD2	CASSVAGTSGIYNEQFF	TGTGCCAGCAGCGTAGCCGGGACTAGCGGTATCTACAATGAGCAGTTCTTC
TRBJ1-3	TRBV6-1	15	.	TRBD1	CASSLRTGFGNTIYF	TGTGCCAGCAGTCTTAGGACAGGCTTTGGAAACACCATATATTTT
TRBJ2-7	TRBV19	12	.	.	CASSLRGDEQYF	TGTGCCAGTAGTCTCAGAGGCGACGAGCAGTACTTC
TRBJ2-7	TRBV30	13	.	.	CAWSVLDPYEQYF	TGTGCCTGGAGTGTACTAGATCCCTACGAGCAGTACTTC
TRBJ1-1	TRBV5-1	16	.	.	CASSPVRLEVNTEAFF	TGCGCCAGCTCACCCGTTCGCCTGGAGGTGAACACTGAAGCTTTCTTT
TRBJ2-7	TRBV9	13	few	.	CASSVVSGYEQYF	TGTGCCAGCAGCGTAGTATCCGGGTACGAGCAGTACTTC
TRBJ2-2	TRBV5-1	16	.	TRBD1	CASSLFGTGGAGELFF	TGCGCCAGCAGCTTGTTCGGGACAGGGGGCGCCGGGGAGCTGTTTTTT
TRBJ1-5	TRBV19	15	.	TRBD1	CASTLDRGRNQPQHF	TGTGCCAGTACTCTCGACAGGGGGCGGAATCAGCCCCAGCATTTT
TRBJ2-7	TRBV28	12	.	.	CASRLNSYEQYF	TGTGCCAGCAGACTAAACTCCTACGAGCAGTACTTC
TRBJ2-5	TRBV5-1	13	.	.	CASSLMGRETQYF	TGCGCCAGCAGCTTGATGGGCAGGGAGACCCAGTACTTC
TRBJ1-6	TRBV18	13	few	.	CASSRGGRWPLHF	TGTGCCAGCTCACGTGGAGGCCGATGGCCCCTCCACTTT
TRBJ1-5	TRBV6-1	15	.	TRBD1	CASTREGQLNQPQHF	TGTGCCAGCACCCGAGAGGGACAGTTAAATCAGCCCCAGCATTTT
TRBJ1-5	TRBV30	15	.	.	CAWSVGLGGGQPQHF	TGTGCCTGGAGTGTGGGGTTAGGGGGTGGACAGCCCCAGCATTTT
TRBJ1-5	TRBV2	14	once	TRBD1	CASRTGQLIQPQHF	TGTGCCAGCAGAACGGGACAGCTAATTCAGCCCCAGCATTTT
TRBJ2-7	TRBV5-4	16	.	TRBD2	CASSLASGGRTYEQYF	TGTGCCAGCAGCTTGGCCAGCGGGGGCAGGACCTACGAGCAGTACTTC
TRBJ1-2	TRBV12-5	18	.	TRBD1	CASGLVTIGTGINYGYTF	TGTGCTAGTGGTTTGGTAACAATCGGGACAGGGATAAACTATGGCTACACCTTC
TRBJ2-7	TRBV10-2	14	.	TRBD1	CASSETGGSYEQYF	TGCGCCAGCAGTGAGACAGGGGGCAGCTACGAGCAGTACTTC
TRBJ1-5	TRBV4-1	16	once	.	CASSQEWTADNQPQHF	TGCGCCAGCAGCCAAGAATGGACAGCCGATAATCAGCCCCAGCATTTT
TRBJ2-1	TRBV6-1	14	.	.	CASSEIRSKNEQFF	TGTGCCAGCAGTGAAATCCGGAGTAAGAATGAGCAGTTCTTC